The 10 T cell receptor beta chains below come from one sample, sequenced in a study of lymphopenia after photon versus proton radiotherapy. This table comes from immunoSEQ multiplex PCR, and its TCRdb copy is limited to in-frame clones, with some not included. The sample has approximately 30,000 clones, 94% seen once. This material consisted of peripheral blood, taken from a patient treated with photon-based radiotherapy. The receptors stem from a woman in her fifties or sixties with cholangiocarcinoma.

The chain couples TRBV2 to TRBJ1-5, with TRBD1 matching over 9 bases. Germline-derived CDR1 and CDR2 are SNHLY and FYNNEI. The CDR3 consists of 13 residues. The junction had 5 bases not matched to a gene; V was cut back by 8 bases and J by 6 bases. The CDR3 DNA is TGTGCCAGCGGGGACAGGGAGCGTCAGCCCCAGCATTTT. Translated, it gives CASGDRERQPQHF.

The gene calls are TRBV5-6 and TRBJ2-7; no reliable D call. V lost 0 bases and J lost 12, with 10 bases in between. CDR3 length: 11 residues. CDR1 and CDR2 (germline): SGHDT, YYEEEE. The CDR3 nucleotides read TGTGCCAGCAGCTTGGGTGGGCTGGTGTACTTC. Residues: CASSLGGLVYF.

This chain joins TRBV7-2 and TRBJ2-4, with D perhaps matching TRBD2 (5 bases). CDR3 length: 17 amino acids. Germline V gives CDR1 SGHTA, CDR2 FQGNSA. V lost 1 base and J 0 bases, leaving 13 bases between the germline ends. The CDR3 DNA sequence: TGTGCCAGCAGCTTAGAGGCCATAGGACTAGCCAAAAACATTCAGTACTTC. Its protein is CASSLEAIGLAKNIQYF.

The chain joins TRBV6-4 to TRBJ2-3; D possibly corresponds to TRBD2 (7 bases). CDR1 and CDR2 (germline): MRHNA, SNTAGT. V gave up 6 bases and J gave up 5 bases, with 15 bases separating them. This CDR3 is 14 amino acids long. CDR3 coding DNA: TGTGCCAGCAGCCCCGCGGGGGCCGGAGATACGCAGTATTTT. This gives the protein CASSPAGAGDTQYF.

This rearrangement joins TRBV30 to TRBJ2-7; 8 positions agree with TRBD1. V dropped 7 bases and J dropped 2; count of bases not matched to a gene: 4. The CDR3 covers 12 residues. CDR1 is GTSNPN, CDR2 SVGIG, per germline (reference sequence). CDR3 nucleotides: TGTGCCTTATTGACAGGGGCCTACGAGCAGTACTTC. Translating gives CALLTGAYEQYF.

The DNA of the CDR3 is TGTGCCAGCTCACCACCGGACAGGGGAACCGGGGAGCTGTTTTTT. Protein sequence: CASSPPDRGTGELFF. This chain joins TRBV18 and TRBJ2-2; 9 bases agree with TRBD1. Germline CDR1 and CDR2: KGHSH and LQKENI. CDR3 length: 15 residues. V lost 0 bases, J lost 5 bases, and 1 base stayed unmatched. The entire variable domain, with the rest obtained from reference TRBV18 and TRBJ2-2, is as follows: NAGVMQNPRHLVRRRGQEARLRCSPMKGHSHVYWYRQLPEEGLKFMVYLQKENIIDESGMPKERFSAEFPKEGPSILRIQQVVRGDSAAYFCASSPPDRGTGELFFGEGSRLTVL.

The CDR3 region is CASSRPGLAGLEQYF. In DNA, the CDR3 is TGTGCCAGCAGCCGTCCGGGACTAGCGGGGCTAGAGCAGTACTTC. The genes are TRBV5-4 and TRBJ2-7; 13 nucleotides line up with TRBD2. The CDR3 contains 15 residues. The V segment lost 4 bases and the J segment 7 bases; nucleotides outside the gene matches: 8. Germline lookup yields CDR1 SGHNT and CDR2 YYREEE (reference sequence).

CDR3 sequence (DNA): TGCAGCGTTGAAGAAGGGCACAACACTGAAGCTTTCTTT. Encoded protein: CSVEEGHNTEAFF. The chain has TRBV29-1 and TRBJ1-1; no clear D gene. V gave up 0 bases and J gave up 2 bases, with 7 bases separating them. Germline CDR1 SQVTM, CDR2 ANQGSEA. This CDR3 region has 13 residues.

This chain links TRBV7-9 with TRBJ2-5, with D unclear. Germline V gives CDR1 SEHNR, CDR2 FQNEAQ (reference sequence). The ends were cut back, 1 base at V and 5 bases at J, with 8 bases in the middle. The CDR3 has 13 residues. The CDR3 is CASSLGSGETQYF. DNA of the CDR3: TGTGCCAGCAGCTTAGGGTCGGGCGAGACCCAGTACTTC. The full variable domain, completed using reference TRBV7-9 and TRBJ2-5, is DTGVSQNPRHKITKRGQNVTFRCDPISEHNRLYWYRQTLGQGPEFLTYFQNEAQLEKSRLLSDRFSAERPKGSFSTLEIQRTEQGDSAMYLCASSLGSGETQYFGPGTRLLVL.

In its sample, this clone is medium-sized. The chain recombines TRBV5-6 with TRBJ2-7, with TRBD1 matching 7 bases. Germline-derived CDR1 and CDR2 are SGHDT and YYEEEE. J was trimmed by 2 bases and V by 0 bases; bases with no gene match: 8. The CDR3 is 16 amino acids. This chain's CDR3 is CASSLATGFETYEQYF. CDR3 DNA: TGTGCCAGCAGCTTGGCGACAGGGTTTGAAACCTACGAGCAGTACTTC.